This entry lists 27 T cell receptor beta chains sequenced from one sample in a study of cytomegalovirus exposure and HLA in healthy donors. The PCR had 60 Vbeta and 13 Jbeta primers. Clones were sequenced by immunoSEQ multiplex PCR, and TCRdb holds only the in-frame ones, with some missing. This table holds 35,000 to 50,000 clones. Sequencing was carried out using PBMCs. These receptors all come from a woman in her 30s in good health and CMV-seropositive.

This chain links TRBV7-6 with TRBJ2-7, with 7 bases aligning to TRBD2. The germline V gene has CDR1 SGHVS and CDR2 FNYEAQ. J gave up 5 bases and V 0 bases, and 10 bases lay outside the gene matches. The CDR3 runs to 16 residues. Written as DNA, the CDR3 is TGTGCCAGCAGCTTAGCGAGCGGGAAAGGGTCGCACGAGCAGTACTTC. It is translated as CASSLASGKGSHEQYF.

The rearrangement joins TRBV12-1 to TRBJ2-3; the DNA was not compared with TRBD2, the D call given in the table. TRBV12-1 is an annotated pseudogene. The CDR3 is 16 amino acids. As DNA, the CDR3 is TGTGCCAGCAGCATACTAGCGGGGGGGAGCACAGATACGCAGTATTTT. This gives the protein CASSILAGGSTDTQYF.

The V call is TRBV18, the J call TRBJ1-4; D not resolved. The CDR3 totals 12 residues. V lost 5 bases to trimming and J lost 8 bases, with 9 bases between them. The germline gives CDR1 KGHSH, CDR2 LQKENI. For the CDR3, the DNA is TGTGCCAGCTCAGCGAACGAAGAAAAACTGTTTTTT. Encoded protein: CASSANEEKLFF.

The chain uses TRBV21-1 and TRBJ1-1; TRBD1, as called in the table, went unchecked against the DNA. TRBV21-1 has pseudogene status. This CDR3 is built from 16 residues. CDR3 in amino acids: CASTPPPGRAGTEAFF. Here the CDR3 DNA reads TGTGCCAGCACCCCTCCCCCGGGCAGGGCAGGAACTGAAGCTTTCTTT.

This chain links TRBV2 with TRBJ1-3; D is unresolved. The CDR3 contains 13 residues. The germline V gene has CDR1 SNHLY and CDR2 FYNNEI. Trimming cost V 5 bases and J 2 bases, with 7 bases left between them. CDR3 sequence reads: CASSQGTGNTIYF. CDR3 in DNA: TGTGCCAGCAGTCAAGGTACTGGAAACACCATATATTTT. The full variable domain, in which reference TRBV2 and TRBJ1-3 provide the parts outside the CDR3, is EPEVTQTPSHQVTQMGQEVILRCVPISNHLYFYWYRQILGQKVEFLVSFYNNEISEKSEIFDDQFSVERPDGSNFTLKIRSTKLEDSAMYFCASSQGTGNTIYFGEGSWLTVV.

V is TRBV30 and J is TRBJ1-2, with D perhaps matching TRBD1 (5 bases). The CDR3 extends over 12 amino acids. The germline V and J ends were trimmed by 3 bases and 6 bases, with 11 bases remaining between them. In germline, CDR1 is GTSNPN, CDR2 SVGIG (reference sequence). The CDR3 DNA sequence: TGTGCCTGGAGCGGAGGGGCTGATGGCTACACCTTC. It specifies CAWSGGADGYTF.

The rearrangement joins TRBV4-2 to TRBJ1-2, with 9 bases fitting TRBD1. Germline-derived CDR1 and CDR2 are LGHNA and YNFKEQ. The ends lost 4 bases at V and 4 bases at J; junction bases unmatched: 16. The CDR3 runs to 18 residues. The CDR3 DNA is TGTGCCAGCAGCCTCGATGCCTGGACAGGGGAACCCGTCTATGGCTACACCTTC. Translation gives CASSLDAWTGEPVYGYTF.

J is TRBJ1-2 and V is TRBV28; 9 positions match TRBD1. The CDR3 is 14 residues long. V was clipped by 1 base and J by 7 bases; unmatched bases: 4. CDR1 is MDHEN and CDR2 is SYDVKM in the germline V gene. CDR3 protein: CASSLSDRGSGYTF. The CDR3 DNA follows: TGTGCCAGCAGTTTATCCGACAGGGGGAGTGGCTACACCTTC.

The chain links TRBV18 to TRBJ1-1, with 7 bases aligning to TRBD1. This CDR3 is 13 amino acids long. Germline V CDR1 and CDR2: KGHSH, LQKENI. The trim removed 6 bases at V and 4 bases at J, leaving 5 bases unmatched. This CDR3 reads CASSPTGITEAFF. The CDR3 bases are TGTGCCAGCTCCCCGACAGGGATCACTGAAGCTTTCTTT.

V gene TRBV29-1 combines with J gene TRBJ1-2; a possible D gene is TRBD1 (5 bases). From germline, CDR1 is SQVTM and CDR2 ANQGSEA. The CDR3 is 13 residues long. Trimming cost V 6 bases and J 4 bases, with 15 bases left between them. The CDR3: CSVGGVGSYGYTF. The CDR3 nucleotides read TGCAGCGTGGGGGGGGTTGGTAGCTATGGCTACACCTTC.

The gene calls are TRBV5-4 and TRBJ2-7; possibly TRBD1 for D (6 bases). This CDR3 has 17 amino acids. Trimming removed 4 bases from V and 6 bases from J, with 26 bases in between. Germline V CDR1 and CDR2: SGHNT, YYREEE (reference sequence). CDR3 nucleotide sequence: TGTGCCAGCAGCCTTGGGCAGGGGTTCGGCATTACCGGCGAGCAGTACTTC. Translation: CASSLGQGFGITGEQYF.

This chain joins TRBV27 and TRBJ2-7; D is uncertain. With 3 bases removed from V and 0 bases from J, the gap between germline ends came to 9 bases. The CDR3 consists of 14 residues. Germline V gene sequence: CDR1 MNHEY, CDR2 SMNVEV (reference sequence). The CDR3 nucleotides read TGTGCCAGCAGTTTCTTGTCGAGCTCCTACGAGCAGTACTTC. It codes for CASSFLSSSYEQYF.

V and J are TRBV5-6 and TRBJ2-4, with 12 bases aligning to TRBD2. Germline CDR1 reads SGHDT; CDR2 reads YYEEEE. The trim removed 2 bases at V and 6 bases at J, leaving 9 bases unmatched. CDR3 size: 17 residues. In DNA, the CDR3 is TGTGCCAGCAGCTTCCTAGCGGGGGGGCTTCGGGGAAACATTCAGTACTTC. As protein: CASSFLAGGLRGNIQYF.

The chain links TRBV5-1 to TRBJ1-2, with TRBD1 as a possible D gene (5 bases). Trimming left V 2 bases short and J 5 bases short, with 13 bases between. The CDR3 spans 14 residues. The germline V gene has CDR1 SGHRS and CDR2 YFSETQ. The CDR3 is CASSFSGREYGYTF. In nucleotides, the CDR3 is TGCGCCAGCAGCTTTTCGGGGCGGGAATATGGCTACACCTTC. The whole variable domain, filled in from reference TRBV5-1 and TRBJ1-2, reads KAGVTQTPRYLIKTRGQQVTLSCSPISGHRSVSWYQQTPGQGLQFLFEYFSETQRNKGNFPGRFSGRQFSNSRSEMNVSTLELGDSALYLCASSFSGREYGYTFGSGTRLTVV.

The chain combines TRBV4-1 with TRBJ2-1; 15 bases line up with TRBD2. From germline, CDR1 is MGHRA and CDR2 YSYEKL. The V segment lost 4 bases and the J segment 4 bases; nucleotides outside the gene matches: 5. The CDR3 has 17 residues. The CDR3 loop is CASSPGLAGGHYNEQFF. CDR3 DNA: TGCGCCAGCAGCCCAGGACTAGCGGGGGGGCATTACAATGAGCAGTTCTTC.

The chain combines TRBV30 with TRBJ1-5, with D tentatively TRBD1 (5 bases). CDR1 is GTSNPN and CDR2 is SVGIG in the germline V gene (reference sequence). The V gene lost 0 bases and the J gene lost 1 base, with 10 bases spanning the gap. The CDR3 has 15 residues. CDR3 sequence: CAWSVHWGSNQPQHF. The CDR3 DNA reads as TGTGCCTGGAGTGTACATTGGGGCAGCAATCAGCCCCAGCATTTT. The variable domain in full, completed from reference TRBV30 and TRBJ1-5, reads SQTIHQWPATLVQPVGSPLSLECTVEGTSNPNLYWYRQAAGRGLQLLFYSVGIGQISSEVPQNLSASRPQDRQFILSSKKLLLSDSGFYLCAWSVHWGSNQPQHFGDGTRLSIL.

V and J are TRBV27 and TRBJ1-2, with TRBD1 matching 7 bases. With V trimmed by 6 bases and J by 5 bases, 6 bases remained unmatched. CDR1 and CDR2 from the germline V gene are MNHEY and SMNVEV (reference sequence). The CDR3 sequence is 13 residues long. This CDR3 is CASSLDREYGYTF. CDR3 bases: TGTGCCAGCAGCTTAGACAGGGAATATGGCTACACCTTC.

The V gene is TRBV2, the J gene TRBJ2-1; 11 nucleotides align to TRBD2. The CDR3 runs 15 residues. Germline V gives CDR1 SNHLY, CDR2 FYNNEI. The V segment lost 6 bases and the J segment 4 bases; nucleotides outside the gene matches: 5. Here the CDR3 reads CASSDLAGGYNEQFF. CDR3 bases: TGTGCCAGCAGCGACCTAGCGGGGGGTTACAATGAGCAGTTCTTC.

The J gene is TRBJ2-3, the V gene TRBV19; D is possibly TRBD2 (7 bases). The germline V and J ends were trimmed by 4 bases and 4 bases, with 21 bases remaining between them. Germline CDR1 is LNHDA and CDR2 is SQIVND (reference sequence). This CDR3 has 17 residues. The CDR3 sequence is CASSNERFGGGADTQYF. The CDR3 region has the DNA TGTGCCAGTAGTAACGAGAGGTTCGGCGGGGGCGCAGATACGCAGTATTTT.

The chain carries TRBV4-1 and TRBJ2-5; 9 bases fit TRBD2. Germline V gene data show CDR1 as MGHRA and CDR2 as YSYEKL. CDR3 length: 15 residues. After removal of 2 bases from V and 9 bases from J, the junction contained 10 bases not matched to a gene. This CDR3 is CASSQPGTSHRSQYF. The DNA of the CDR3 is TGCGCCAGCAGCCAACCCGGGACTAGCCACAGGTCCCAGTACTTC.

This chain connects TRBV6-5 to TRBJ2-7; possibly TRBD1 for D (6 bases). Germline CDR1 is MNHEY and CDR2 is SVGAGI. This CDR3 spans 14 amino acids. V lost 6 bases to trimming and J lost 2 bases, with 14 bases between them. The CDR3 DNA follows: TGTGCCAGCAGCCTACAGGGAGTCCCCTACGAGCAGTACTTC. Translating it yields CASSLQGVPYEQYF.

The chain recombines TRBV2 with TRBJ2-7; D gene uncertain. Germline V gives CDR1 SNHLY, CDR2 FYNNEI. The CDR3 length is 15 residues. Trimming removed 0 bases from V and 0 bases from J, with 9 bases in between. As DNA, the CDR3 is TGTGCCAGCAGTGAAGCGCTTGTCAGCTCCTACGAGCAGTACTTC. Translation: CASSEALVSSYEQYF.

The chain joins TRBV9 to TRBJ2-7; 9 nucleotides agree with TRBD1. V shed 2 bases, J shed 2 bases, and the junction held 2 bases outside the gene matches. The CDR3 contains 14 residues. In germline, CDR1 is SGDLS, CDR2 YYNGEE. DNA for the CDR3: TGTGCCAGCAGCGTCGGACAGGGGACCTACGAGCAGTACTTC. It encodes CASSVGQGTYEQYF.

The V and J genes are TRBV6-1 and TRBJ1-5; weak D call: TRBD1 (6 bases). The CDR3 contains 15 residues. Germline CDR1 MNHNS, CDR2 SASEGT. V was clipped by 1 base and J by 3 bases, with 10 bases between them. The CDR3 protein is CASSEGGQFNQPQHF. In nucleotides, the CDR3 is TGTGCCAGCAGTGAAGGAGGACAGTTCAATCAGCCCCAGCATTTT.

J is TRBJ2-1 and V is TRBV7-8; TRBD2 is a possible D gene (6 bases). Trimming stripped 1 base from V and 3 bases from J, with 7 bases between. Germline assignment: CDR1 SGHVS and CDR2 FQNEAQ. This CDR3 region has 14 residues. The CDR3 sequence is CASSLEGLYNEQFF. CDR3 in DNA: TGTGCCAGCAGCTTAGAGGGACTCTACAATGAGCAGTTCTTC.

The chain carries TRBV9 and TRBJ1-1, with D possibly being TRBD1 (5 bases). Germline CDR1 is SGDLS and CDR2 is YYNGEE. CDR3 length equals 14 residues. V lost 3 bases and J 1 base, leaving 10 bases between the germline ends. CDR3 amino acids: CASSEGRGNTEAFF. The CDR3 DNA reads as TGTGCCAGCAGCGAAGGAAGGGGGAACACTGAAGCTTTCTTT.

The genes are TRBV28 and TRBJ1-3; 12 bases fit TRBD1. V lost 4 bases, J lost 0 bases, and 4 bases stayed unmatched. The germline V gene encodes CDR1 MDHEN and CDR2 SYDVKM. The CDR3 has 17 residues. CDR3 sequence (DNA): TGTGCCAGCAGTTCCGGGACAGGGGGCTTCTCTGGAAACACCATATATTTT. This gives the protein CASSSGTGGFSGNTIYF.